This T cell receptor (beta chain) came from a study of technical replicates of blood from several donors. This table comes from immunoSEQ multiplex PCR, and its TCRdb copy is limited to in-frame clones, with some not included. Of about 83,000 clones detected, roughly 94% appear once; the ten largest clones hold roughly 0.27%. From germline, CDR1 is SGHTA and CDR2 FQGNSA. This CDR3 is 14 amino acids long. Trimming stripped 5 bases from V and 2 bases from J, with 12 bases between. Source material: T cells isolated from PBMCs. This TCR came from a human donor in good health. The chain employs TRBV7-2 and TRBJ1-2, with D perhaps TRBD1 (5 bases). CDR3 protein: CASSPLTVNYGYTF. The DNA of the CDR3 is TGTGCCAGCAGCCCCCTGACAGTCAACTATGGCTACACCTTC.